This T cell receptor beta chain was identified during a study of cytomegalovirus exposure and HLA in healthy donors. Likely unrecorded immune exposures existed in these nominally healthy donors. Both 60 Vbeta primers and 13 Jbeta primers went into the PCR. Generated by immunoSEQ multiplex PCR, the TCRdb table keeps only in-frame clones and is missing some. The sample has about 86,000 clones; around 79% are singletons. The germline gives CDR1 SEHNR, CDR2 FQNEAQ (reference sequence). This CDR3 region has 15 residues. J lost 2 bases, V lost 5 bases, and 8 bases had no gene match. J is TRBJ2-7 and V is TRBV7-9, with TRBD2 matching 8 bases. This receptor was taken from a woman aged 40 to 50 in good health and CMV-seropositive. Sequenced sample: PBMCs. CDR3 amino acids: CASSPRGGRTYEQYF. The CDR3 region has the DNA TGTGCCAGCAGCCCCCGGGGGGGAAGGACCTACGAGCAGTACTTC. The entire variable domain, with the rest obtained from reference TRBV7-9 and TRBJ2-7, is as follows: DTGVSQNPRHKITKRGQNVTFRCDPISEHNRLYWYRQTLGQGPEFLTYFQNEAQLEKSRLLSDRFSAERPKGSFSTLEIQRTEQGDSAMYLCASSPRGGRTYEQYFGPGTRLTVT.